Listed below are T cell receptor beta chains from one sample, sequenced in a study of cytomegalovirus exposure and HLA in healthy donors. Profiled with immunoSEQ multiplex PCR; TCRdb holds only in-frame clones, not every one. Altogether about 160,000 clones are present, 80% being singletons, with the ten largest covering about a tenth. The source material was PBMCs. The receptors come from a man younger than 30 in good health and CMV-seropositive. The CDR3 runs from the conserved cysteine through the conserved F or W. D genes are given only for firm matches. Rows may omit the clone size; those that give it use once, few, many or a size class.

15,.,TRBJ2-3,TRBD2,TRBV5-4,CASFSGGSSTDTQYF,TGTGCCAGTTTTAGCGGGGGTTCTAGCACAGATACGCAGTATTTT
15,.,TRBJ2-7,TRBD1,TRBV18,CASSPPGQPSYEQYF,TGTGCCAGCTCACCACCGGGACAGCCCTCCTACGAGCAGTACTTC
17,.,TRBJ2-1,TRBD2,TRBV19,CASSIGGLAGRDNEQFF,TGTGCCAGTAGTATAGGCGGTCTAGCGGGACGAGACAATGAGCAGTTCTTC
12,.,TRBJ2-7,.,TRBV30,CAYLREPYEQYF,TGTGCCTATCTAAGGGAGCCCTACGAGCAGTACTTC
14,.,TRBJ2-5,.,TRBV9,CASSVGRVTETQYF,TGTGCCAGCAGCGTAGGAAGAGTTACAGAGACCCAGTACTTC
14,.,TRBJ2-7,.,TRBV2,CASSEAGRSYEQYF,TGTGCCAGCAGTGAGGCGGGGCGCTCCTACGAGCAGTACTTC
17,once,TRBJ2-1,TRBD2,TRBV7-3,CASSLTKRGVSYNEQFF,TGTGCCAGCAGCTTAACAAAGCGGGGGGTCTCCTACAATGAGCAGTTCTTC
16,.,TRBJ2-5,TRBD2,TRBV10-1,CASSESTLAGGETQYF,TGCGCCAGCAGTGAGTCGACACTAGCGGGAGGAGAGACCCAGTACTTC
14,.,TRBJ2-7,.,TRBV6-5,CASSHQISSYEQYF,TGTGCCAGCAGTCACCAAATTAGCTCCTACGAGCAGTACTTC
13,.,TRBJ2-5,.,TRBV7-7,CASSPSETVPQYF,TGTGCCAGCAGCCCATCGGAGACTGTCCCCCAGTACTTC
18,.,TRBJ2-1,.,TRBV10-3,CAISSGPGALGRYNEQFF,TGTGCCATCAGTTCCGGCCCGGGAGCTTTGGGCCGATACAATGAGCAGTTCTTC
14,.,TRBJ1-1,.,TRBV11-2,CASSPGGLYTEAFF,TGTGCCAGCAGCCCCGGGGGGTTGTACACTGAAGCTTTCTTT
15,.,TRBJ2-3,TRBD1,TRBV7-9,CASSLRTGRTDTQYF,TGTGCCAGCAGCCTACGGACAGGGAGGACAGATACGCAGTATTTT
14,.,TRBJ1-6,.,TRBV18,CASSPAGANSPLHF,TGTGCCAGCTCACCAGCAGGGGCTAATTCACCCCTCCACTTT
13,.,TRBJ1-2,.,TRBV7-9,CASSLEQGRGYTF,TGTGCCAGCAGCTTAGAACAGGGACGTGGCTACACCTTC
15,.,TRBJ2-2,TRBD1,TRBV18,CASSLQGRGTGELFF,TGTGCCAGCTCCCTACAGGGGCGAGGCACCGGGGAGCTGTTTTTT
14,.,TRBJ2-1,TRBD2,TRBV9,CASSVGSGDNEQFF,TGTGCCAGCAGCGTAGGTAGCGGGGACAATGAGCAGTTCTTC
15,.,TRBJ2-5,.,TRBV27,CASRSGQPAQETQYF,TGTGCCAGCAGGAGTGGACAGCCTGCGCAAGAGACCCAGTACTTC
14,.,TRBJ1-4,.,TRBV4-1,CASSPTYPNEKLFF,TGCGCCAGCAGCCCGACATATCCAAATGAAAAACTGTTTTTT
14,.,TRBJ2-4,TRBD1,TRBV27,CASSLAGGGNIQYF,TGTGCCAGCAGTCTCGCAGGGGGCGGAAACATTCAGTACTTC
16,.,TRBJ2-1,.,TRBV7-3,CASSGTSHGANNEQFF,TGTGCCAGCAGCGGTACCTCGCATGGGGCCAACAATGAGCAGTTCTTC
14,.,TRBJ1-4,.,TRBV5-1,CASSPTPTNEKLFF,TGCGCCAGCAGCCCGACACCAACTAATGAAAAACTGTTTTTT
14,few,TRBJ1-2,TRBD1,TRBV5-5,CASSLAGGAYGYTF,TGTGCCAGCAGCTTGGCAGGGGGCGCTTATGGCTACACCTTC
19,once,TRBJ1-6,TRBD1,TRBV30,CAWERSGTGKLSYNSPLHF,TGTGCCTGGGAAAGAAGCGGGACAGGTAAGCTCTCCTATAATTCACCCCTCCACTTT
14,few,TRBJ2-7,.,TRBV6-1,CASSEYEFPYEQYF,TGTGCCAGCAGTGAATACGAGTTCCCCTACGAGCAGTACTTC
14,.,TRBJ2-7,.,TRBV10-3,CAISESLREDEQYF,TGTGCCATCAGTGAGTCGCTCAGGGAGGACGAGCAGTACTTC
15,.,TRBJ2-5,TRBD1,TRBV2,CASSETRTGRETQYF,TGTGCCAGCAGTGAAACTAGGACAGGGCGGGAGACCCAGTACTTC
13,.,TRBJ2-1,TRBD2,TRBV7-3,CASSPRGGNEQFF,TGTGCCAGCAGCCCTCGCGGGGGCAATGAGCAGTTCTTC
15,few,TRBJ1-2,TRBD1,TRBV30,CAWSVPGGRWDGYTF,TGTGCCTGGAGTGTACCAGGGGGGAGATGGGATGGCTACACCTTC
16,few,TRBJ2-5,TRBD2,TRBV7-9,CASSLARPGGQETQYF,TGTGCCAGCAGCTTAGCACGTCCGGGGGGGCAAGAGACCCAGTACTTC
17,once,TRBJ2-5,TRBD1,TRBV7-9,CASSLEVMGQGKETQYF,TGTGCCAGCAGCTTAGAGGTTATGGGACAGGGAAAAGAGACCCAGTACTTC
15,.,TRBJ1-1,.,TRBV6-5,CASSPYETANTEAFF,TGTGCCAGCAGTCCCTATGAGACAGCGAACACTGAAGCTTTCTTT
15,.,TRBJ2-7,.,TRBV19,CASSIWPGVRTEQYF,TGTGCCAGTAGTATTTGGCCCGGAGTGCGTACCGAGCAGTACTTC
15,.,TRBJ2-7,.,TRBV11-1,CASSKGDSPSSEQYF,TGTGCCAGCAGCAAAGGGGACTCCCCCTCGAGCGAGCAGTACTTC
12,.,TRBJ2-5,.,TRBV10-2,CASSVEEETQYF,TGCGCCAGCAGTGTCGAGGAGGAGACCCAGTACTTC
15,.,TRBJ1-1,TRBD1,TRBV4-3,CASSSRTGRDTEAFF,TGCGCCAGCAGCTCTCGGACAGGAAGAGATACTGAAGCTTTCTTT
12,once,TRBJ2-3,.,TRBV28,CASRGGADTQYF,TGTGCCAGCAGAGGGGGGGCAGATACGCAGTATTTT
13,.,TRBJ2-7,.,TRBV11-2,CASSQGRGHEQYF,TGTGCCAGCAGCCAGGGCAGGGGCCACGAGCAGTACTTC
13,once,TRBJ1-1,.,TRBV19,CASSIGDGTEAFF,TGTGCCAGTAGTATCGGAGACGGGACTGAAGCTTTCTTT
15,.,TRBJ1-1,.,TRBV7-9,CASSLPDLAFTEAFF,TGTGCCAGCAGCTTACCGGATTTAGCATTCACTGAAGCTTTCTTT
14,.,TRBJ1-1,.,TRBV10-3,CAISTGRMNTEAFF,TGTGCCATCAGTACGGGTCGCATGAACACTGAAGCTTTCTTT
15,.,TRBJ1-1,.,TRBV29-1,CSVEDWGGANTEAFF,TGCAGCGTTGAAGATTGGGGGGGGGCGAACACTGAAGCTTTCTTT
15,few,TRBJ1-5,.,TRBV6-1,CASSRGLERNQPQHF,TGTGCCAGCAGCCGAGGGTTGGAGCGGAATCAGCCCCAGCATTTT
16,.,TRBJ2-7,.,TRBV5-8,CASSPSPVQVLYEQYF,TGTGCCAGCAGCCCATCTCCGGTACAGGTCCTCTACGAGCAGTACTTC
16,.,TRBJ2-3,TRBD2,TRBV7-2,CASGLRLAGGTDTQYF,TGTGCCAGCGGACTAAGACTAGCGGGGGGCACAGATACGCAGTATTTT
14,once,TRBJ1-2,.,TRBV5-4,CASSFYQASGGYTF,TGTGCCAGCAGCTTCTACCAGGCGTCAGGTGGCTACACCTTC
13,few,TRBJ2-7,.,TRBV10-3,CAIRRDNSYEQYF,TGTGCCATCAGGAGGGACAACTCCTACGAGCAGTACTTC
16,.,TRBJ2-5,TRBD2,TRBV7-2,CASSHRRGTPKETQYF,TGTGCCAGCAGCCATAGGCGGGGGACCCCTAAAGAGACCCAGTACTTC
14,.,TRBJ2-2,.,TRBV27,CASKRDSDAGELFF,TGTGCCAGCAAAAGAGACTCCGACGCCGGGGAGCTGTTTTTT
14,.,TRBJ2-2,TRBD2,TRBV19,CASSGRELLGELFF,TGTGCCAGCTCCGGGAGGGAGTTGCTCGGGGAGCTGTTTTTT
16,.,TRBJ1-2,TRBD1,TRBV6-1,CASNQAGGQGIKSYTF,TGTGCCAGCAATCAAGCGGGGGGACAGGGAATAAAGAGCTACACCTTC